This record covers a single TCR beta chain. Its specificity is not known. Method: immunoSEQ multiplex PCR; TCRdb's copy keeps in-frame clones and lacks some. Among about 120,000 clones listed, around nine tenths were seen once. This sample stems from a study of T cell responses to AZD1222 COVID-19 vaccine. Regarding the study as a whole: Reports indicate that nearly half of spike-specific TCRs are directed at unmutated variant regions.

The germline gives CDR1 LNHNV, CDR2 YYDKDF (reference sequence). V dropped 0 bases and J dropped 7; count of bases not matched to a gene: 11. This CDR3 has 17 amino acids. This TCR was sampled from an adult in good health. V is TRBV15 and J is TRBJ2-3; 9 positions agree with TRBD2. Sequences were derived from peripheral blood, sampled on day 0 of AZD1222 vaccination. This CDR3 is CATSRDAGGRPPYTQYF. The DNA of the CDR3 is TGTGCCACCAGCAGAGATGCGGGGGGGCGCCCTCCATATACGCAGTATTTT.